These T cell receptor beta chains were read from a single sample in a study of cytomegalovirus exposure and HLA in healthy donors. Here immunoSEQ multiplex PCR was the method, and the copy in TCRdb shows in-frame clones only, minus some. Of about 140,000 clones in the sample, roughly 80% are singletons; the top ten hold 4% to 5%. Sequenced input: PBMCs. The receptors come from a man aged 35 to 55 in good health and CMV-seropositive. Each CDR3 is given with its conserved first and last residue. The order of the fields is J gene, D gene, clone size, V gene, CDR3 protein, CDR3 DNA. A D gene is named only where the DNA matches it firmly. The listing skips clone size in some rows; elsewhere it reads once, few, many or a size class.

J gene: TRBJ1-5
D gene: NA
clone size: once
V gene: TRBV11-2
CDR3 protein: CASSHGTTNQPQHF
CDR3 DNA: TGTGCCAGCAGCCACGGGACAACAAATCAGCCCCAGCATTTT

J gene: TRBJ2-7
D gene: NA
clone size: NA
V gene: TRBV7-2
CDR3 protein: CASRDSYEQYF
CDR3 DNA: TGTGCCAGCAGAGATAGCTACGAGCAGTACTTC

J gene: TRBJ1-2
D gene: NA
clone size: NA
V gene: TRBV6-5
CDR3 protein: CASTRGLPNYGYTF
CDR3 DNA: TGTGCCAGCACTAGGGGACTACCTAACTATGGCTACACCTTC

J gene: TRBJ1-1
D gene: NA
clone size: NA
V gene: TRBV18
CDR3 protein: CASSLGPGANTEAFF
CDR3 DNA: TGTGCCAGCTCACTCGGGCCTGGGGCGAACACTGAAGCTTTCTTT

J gene: TRBJ2-2
D gene: NA
clone size: NA
V gene: TRBV7-2
CDR3 protein: CASSLFLPGITGELFF
CDR3 DNA: TGTGCCAGCAGCTTATTTCTTCCGGGGATCACCGGGGAGCTGTTTTTT

J gene: TRBJ2-7
D gene: NA
clone size: once
V gene: TRBV21-1
CDR3 protein: CASSATSGREAPAYEQYF
CDR3 DNA: TGTGCCAGCAGCGCGACTAGCGGGAGAGAGGCCCCAGCCTACGAGCAGTACTTC

J gene: TRBJ2-3
D gene: NA
clone size: NA
V gene: TRBV11-2
CDR3 protein: CASSRSRDTQYF
CDR3 DNA: TGTGCCAGCAGCCGGTCGAGGGATACGCAGTATTTT

J gene: TRBJ1-4
D gene: NA
clone size: NA
V gene: TRBV19
CDR3 protein: CASSSLGTTNEKLFF
CDR3 DNA: TGTGCCAGTAGTTCGCTCGGTACAACTAATGAAAAACTGTTTTTT

J gene: TRBJ1-5
D gene: TRBD1
clone size: few
V gene: TRBV25-1
CDR3 protein: CASSPGQPNQPQHF
CDR3 DNA: TGTGCCAGCAGCCCGGGACAGCCGAATCAGCCCCAGCATTTT

J gene: TRBJ2-1
D gene: NA
clone size: NA
V gene: TRBV29-1
CDR3 protein: CSVGRSVNNEQFF
CDR3 DNA: TGCAGCGTTGGACGAAGCGTAAACAATGAGCAGTTCTTC

J gene: TRBJ2-7
D gene: NA
clone size: NA
V gene: TRBV5-1
CDR3 protein: CASSWTAVAYEQYF
CDR3 DNA: TGCGCCAGCAGCTGGACAGCAGTCGCCTACGAGCAGTACTTC

J gene: TRBJ1-5
D gene: TRBD1
clone size: NA
V gene: TRBV10-3
CDR3 protein: CATGTGLYSNQPQHF
CDR3 DNA: TGTGCCACCGGGACAGGGCTGTATAGCAATCAGCCCCAGCATTTT

J gene: TRBJ2-7
D gene: TRBD1
clone size: NA
V gene: TRBV7-6
CDR3 protein: CASSQGTGEGYEQYF
CDR3 DNA: TGTGCCAGCAGCCAAGGGACAGGGGAAGGCTACGAGCAGTACTTC

J gene: TRBJ2-3
D gene: TRBD2
clone size: NA
V gene: TRBV7-3
CDR3 protein: CASSRLGTSGRTDTQYF
CDR3 DNA: TGTGCCAGCAGCAGACTAGGGACTAGCGGGAGGACAGATACGCAGTATTTT

J gene: TRBJ2-7
D gene: NA
clone size: NA
V gene: TRBV14
CDR3 protein: CASSQEDKREYF
CDR3 DNA: TGTGCCAGCAGCCAGGAAGACAAACGCGAGTACTTC

J gene: TRBJ1-1
D gene: NA
clone size: NA
V gene: TRBV18
CDR3 protein: CASSGQLNTEAFF
CDR3 DNA: TGTGCCAGCTCCGGACAGCTGAACACTGAAGCTTTCTTT

J gene: TRBJ1-2
D gene: NA
clone size: NA
V gene: TRBV29-1
CDR3 protein: CSVETGSEYGYTF
CDR3 DNA: TGCAGCGTTGAGACTGGATCCGAGTATGGCTACACCTTC

J gene: TRBJ2-3
D gene: NA
clone size: NA
V gene: TRBV7-3
CDR3 protein: CASSLSLAGIGTQYF
CDR3 DNA: TGTGCCAGCAGCTTAAGTCTGGCAGGGATTGGTACGCAGTATTTT

J gene: TRBJ2-2
D gene: TRBD2
clone size: NA
V gene: TRBV6-5
CDR3 protein: CASRLAANTGELFF
CDR3 DNA: TGTGCCAGCAGGCTAGCGGCGAACACCGGGGAGCTGTTTTTT

J gene: TRBJ2-7
D gene: NA
clone size: NA
V gene: TRBV7-6
CDR3 protein: CASTPGGTYEQYF
CDR3 DNA: TGTGCCAGCACCCCCGGGGGTACCTACGAGCAGTACTTC

J gene: TRBJ2-7
D gene: TRBD1
clone size: NA
V gene: TRBV4-3
CDR3 protein: CASSRAGTDPYEQYF
CDR3 DNA: TGCGCCAGCAGCCGAGCCGGGACAGACCCCTACGAGCAGTACTTC

J gene: TRBJ2-3
D gene: TRBD2
clone size: NA
V gene: TRBV19
CDR3 protein: CASSWAGGPGRTDTQYF
CDR3 DNA: TGTGCCAGTAGTTGGGCGGGGGGTCCTGGGCGCACAGATACGCAGTATTTT

J gene: TRBJ1-3
D gene: NA
clone size: NA
V gene: TRBV9
CDR3 protein: CASSGQSFSGNTIYF
CDR3 DNA: TGTGCCAGCAGCGGACAGTCGTTCTCTGGAAACACCATATATTTT

J gene: TRBJ2-7
D gene: NA
clone size: NA
V gene: TRBV9
CDR3 protein: CASSVLQSSYEQYF
CDR3 DNA: TGTGCCAGCAGCGTATTACAGAGCTCCTACGAGCAGTACTTC

J gene: TRBJ2-3
D gene: TRBD2
clone size: NA
V gene: TRBV10-3
CDR3 protein: CAISEGLASSTDTQYF
CDR3 DNA: TGTGCCATCAGTGAGGGACTAGCGTCAAGCACAGATACGCAGTATTTT

J gene: TRBJ2-5
D gene: TRBD1
clone size: NA
V gene: TRBV5-1
CDR3 protein: CASSPGQGQETQYF
CDR3 DNA: TGCGCCAGCAGCCCCGGACAGGGTCAAGAGACCCAGTACTTC

J gene: TRBJ1-1
D gene: NA
clone size: NA
V gene: TRBV18
CDR3 protein: CASSRRAGDGSAFF
CDR3 DNA: TGTGCCAGCTCCCGCCGGGCGGGGGATGGTTCGGCTTTCTTT

J gene: TRBJ2-1
D gene: TRBD2
clone size: NA
V gene: TRBV30
CDR3 protein: CAWSVHRTSGSGNEQFF
CDR3 DNA: TGTGCCTGGAGTGTACACCGGACTAGCGGGAGTGGGAATGAGCAGTTCTTC

J gene: TRBJ2-7
D gene: NA
clone size: NA
V gene: TRBV5-4
CDR3 protein: CASSQGGSGSVYEQYF
CDR3 DNA: TGTGCCAGCAGCCAGGGGGGAAGCGGGAGTGTTTACGAGCAGTACTTC

J gene: TRBJ1-1
D gene: TRBD1
clone size: NA
V gene: TRBV4-2
CDR3 protein: CASSHPDRDTEAFF
CDR3 DNA: TGTGCCAGCAGCCACCCGGACAGGGACACTGAAGCTTTCTTT

J gene: TRBJ2-5
D gene: NA
clone size: NA
V gene: TRBV7-8
CDR3 protein: CASSPPRGWEETQYF
CDR3 DNA: TGTGCCAGCAGCCCCCCAAGGGGGTGGGAAGAGACCCAGTACTTC

J gene: TRBJ2-3
D gene: NA
clone size: NA
V gene: TRBV6-5
CDR3 protein: CASTLPGVDTQYF
CDR3 DNA: TGTGCCAGCACTCTGCCCGGAGTGGATACGCAGTATTTT

J gene: TRBJ2-3
D gene: NA
clone size: NA
V gene: TRBV5-1
CDR3 protein: CASSLFQVGTDTQYF
CDR3 DNA: TGCGCCAGCAGCTTGTTCCAGGTGGGCACAGATACGCAGTATTTT

J gene: TRBJ2-7
D gene: TRBD2
clone size: NA
V gene: TRBV13
CDR3 protein: CASSLGGWSEQYF
CDR3 DNA: TGTGCCAGCAGCCTGGGAGGGTGGAGCGAGCAGTACTTC

J gene: TRBJ1-5
D gene: TRBD1
clone size: NA
V gene: TRBV27
CDR3 protein: CASSARDRSNQPQHF
CDR3 DNA: TGTGCCAGCAGTGCCCGGGACAGAAGCAATCAGCCCCAGCATTTT

J gene: TRBJ2-5
D gene: TRBD1
clone size: NA
V gene: TRBV9
CDR3 protein: CASSAWTGQETQYF
CDR3 DNA: TGTGCCAGCAGCGCTTGGACAGGACAGGAGACCCAGTACTTC

J gene: TRBJ1-2
D gene: NA
clone size: NA
V gene: TRBV15
CDR3 protein: CATSRDARPWGYTF
CDR3 DNA: TGTGCCACCAGCAGAGACGCCAGGCCATGGGGCTACACCTTC

J gene: TRBJ2-7
D gene: TRBD1
clone size: few
V gene: TRBV5-4
CDR3 protein: CASSWDRRAEQYF
CDR3 DNA: TGTGCCAGCAGTTGGGACAGGAGGGCCGAGCAGTACTTC

J gene: TRBJ2-1
D gene: TRBD1
clone size: NA
V gene: TRBV11-2
CDR3 protein: CASTGGQGGHREQFF
CDR3 DNA: TGTGCCAGCACCGGCGGACAGGGGGGCCATCGGGAGCAGTTCTTC

J gene: TRBJ1-4
D gene: NA
clone size: NA
V gene: TRBV5-8
CDR3 protein: CASSSSGGKLFF
CDR3 DNA: TGTGCCAGCAGCTCGTCGGGGGGGAAACTGTTTTTT

J gene: TRBJ2-7
D gene: TRBD2
clone size: NA
V gene: TRBV5-3
CDR3 protein: CARSRTSYEQYF
CDR3 DNA: TGTGCCAGAAGCCGGACTAGCTACGAGCAGTACTTC

J gene: TRBJ2-5
D gene: NA
clone size: NA
V gene: TRBV12-5
CDR3 protein: CASGLVEQGQETQYF
CDR3 DNA: TGTGCTAGTGGTTTGGTAGAACAGGGCCAAGAGACCCAGTACTTC

J gene: TRBJ2-1
D gene: NA
clone size: NA
V gene: TRBV5-1
CDR3 protein: CASSLAVSYNEQFF
CDR3 DNA: TGCGCCAGCAGCTTGGCCGTCTCCTACAATGAGCAGTTCTTC

J gene: TRBJ1-3
D gene: NA
clone size: NA
V gene: TRBV4-3
CDR3 protein: CASSQDRAGTGNTIYF
CDR3 DNA: TGCGCCAGCAGCCAAGATCGGGCAGGGACTGGAAACACCATATATTTT

J gene: TRBJ2-7
D gene: TRBD2
clone size: NA
V gene: TRBV5-4
CDR3 protein: CASSTQREGRYEQYF
CDR3 DNA: TGTGCCAGCAGCACCCAGCGGGAGGGCCGCTACGAGCAGTACTTC

J gene: TRBJ2-1
D gene: TRBD1
clone size: once
V gene: TRBV18
CDR3 protein: CASSPYRGLGPSNEQFF
CDR3 DNA: TGTGCCAGCTCCCCTTACAGGGGGTTAGGTCCGAGCAATGAGCAGTTCTTC

J gene: TRBJ2-6
D gene: NA
clone size: NA
V gene: TRBV9
CDR3 protein: CASSVARRSGANVLTF
CDR3 DNA: TGTGCCAGCAGCGTAGCTCGGAGGTCTGGGGCCAACGTCCTGACTTTC

J gene: TRBJ1-1
D gene: TRBD1
clone size: NA
V gene: TRBV7-9
CDR3 protein: CASSRQGIEAFF
CDR3 DNA: TGTGCCAGCAGCCGACAGGGGATTGAAGCTTTCTTT

J gene: TRBJ2-7
D gene: TRBD2
clone size: NA
V gene: TRBV5-4
CDR3 protein: CASSLLTSDYYEQYF
CDR3 DNA: TGTGCCAGCAGCTTACTGACTAGCGACTACTACGAGCAGTACTTC

J gene: TRBJ2-1
D gene: TRBD2
clone size: NA
V gene: TRBV6-5
CDR3 protein: CASIGTSGSSFF
CDR3 DNA: TGTGCCAGCATTGGGACTAGCGGGAGTTCGTTCTTC

J gene: TRBJ2-1
D gene: NA
clone size: few
V gene: TRBV2
CDR3 protein: CANQRGNEQFF
CDR3 DNA: TGTGCCAACCAGAGAGGCAATGAGCAGTTCTTC